This T cell receptor (beta chain) was documented in a study of OX40 agonist ivuxolimab in advanced cancers. Autoimmune disease history or systemic immunosuppression was exclusionary. As for this clone: The antigen remains undetermined.

Overall study findings and caveats: CD4+ and CD8+ blood T cells expanded clonally by week 6 at 0.1 to 3.0 mg/kg.

Profiled with immunoSEQ multiplex PCR; TCRdb holds only in-frame clones, not every one. The sample has about 86,000 clones, about 94% seen once. V lost 0 bases and J 4 bases, leaving 9 bases between the germline ends. CDR1 is SGDLS and CDR2 is YYNGEE in the germline V gene. The CDR3 extends over 14 amino acids. J is TRBJ2-3 and V is TRBV9; D perhaps matches TRBD2 (5 bases). The material was CD4+ or CD8+ T cells sorted from blood, obtained in a trial of the OX40 agonist ivuxolimab. This clonotype was obtained from an adult with an advanced solid tumor such as melanoma, head and neck, liver or kidney cancer. The chain's CDR3 is CASSVGGIADTQYF. CDR3 DNA: TGTGCCAGCAGCGTAGGAGGGATTGCAGATACGCAGTATTTT.